This T cell receptor (beta chain) was captured by sequencing in a study of blood T cells in healthy people across ages. Study results and limitations: Older age coincided with a roughly linear decline in TCR beta diversity per million T cells. Estimated diversity across one million T cells was deemed an underestimate.

V lost 5 bases, J lost 2 bases, and 7 bases stayed unmatched. Per the germline V gene, CDR1 is SGHTA and CDR2 is FQGNSA. This CDR3 is built from 15 residues. With respect to this clonotype: Its matching antigen is unknown.

PCR was performed a second time for about 6 to 12 cycles using a sample-barcoded 5' primer and a J-beta primer mix. TCRdb processed the 5' RACE reads anew with MiXCR; each CDR3 protein has one entry. The table records hundreds of thousands of distinct CDR3 sequences, less than 35% of them present only once. This TCR came from an elderly woman in good health. The sequenced material came from blood. V gene TRBV7-2 combines with J gene TRBJ2-7, with TRBD2 matching over 9 bases. Here the CDR3 DNA reads TGTGCCAGCAGCCTCCAAGCGGGAGGCCCCTACGAGCAGTACTTC. This sequence encodes CASSLQAGGPYEQYF.